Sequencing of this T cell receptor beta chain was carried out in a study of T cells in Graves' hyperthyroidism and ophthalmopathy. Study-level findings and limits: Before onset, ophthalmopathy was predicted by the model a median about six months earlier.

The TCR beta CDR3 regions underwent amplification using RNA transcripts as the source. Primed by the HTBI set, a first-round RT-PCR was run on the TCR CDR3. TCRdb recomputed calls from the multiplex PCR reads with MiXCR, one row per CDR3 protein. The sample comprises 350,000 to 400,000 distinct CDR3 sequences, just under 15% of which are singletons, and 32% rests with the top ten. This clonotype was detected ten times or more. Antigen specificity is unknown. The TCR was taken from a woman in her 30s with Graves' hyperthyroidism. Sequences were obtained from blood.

The chain's CDR3 is CASSGQQGRGEKLFF. Here the CDR3 DNA reads TGTGCCAGCAGTGGCCAACAGGGGAGAGGTGAAAAACTGTTTTTT. This chain connects TRBV6-1 to TRBJ1-4; 7 positions agree with TRBD1. The CDR3 runs to 15 residues. Germline V lookup: CDR1 MNHNS, CDR2 SASEGT. With 4 bases clipped from V and 7 bases from J, the junction kept 9 bases outside the gene matches.